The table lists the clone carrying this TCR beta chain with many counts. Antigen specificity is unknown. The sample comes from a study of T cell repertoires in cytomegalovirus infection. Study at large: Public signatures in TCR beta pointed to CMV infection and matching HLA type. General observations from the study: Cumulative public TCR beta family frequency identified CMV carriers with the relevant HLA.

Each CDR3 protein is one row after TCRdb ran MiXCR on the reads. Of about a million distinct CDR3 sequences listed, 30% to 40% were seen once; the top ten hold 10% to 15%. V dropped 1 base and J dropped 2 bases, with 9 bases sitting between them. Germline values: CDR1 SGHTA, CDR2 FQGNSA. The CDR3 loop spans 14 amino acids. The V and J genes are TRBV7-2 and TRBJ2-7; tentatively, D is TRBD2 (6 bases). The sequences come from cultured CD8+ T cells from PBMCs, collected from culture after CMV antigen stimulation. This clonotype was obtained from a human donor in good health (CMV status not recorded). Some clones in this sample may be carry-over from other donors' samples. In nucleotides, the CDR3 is TGTGCCAGCAGCTTAGGGGACTTAGCCTACGAGCAGTACTTC. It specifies CASSLGDLAYEQYF.